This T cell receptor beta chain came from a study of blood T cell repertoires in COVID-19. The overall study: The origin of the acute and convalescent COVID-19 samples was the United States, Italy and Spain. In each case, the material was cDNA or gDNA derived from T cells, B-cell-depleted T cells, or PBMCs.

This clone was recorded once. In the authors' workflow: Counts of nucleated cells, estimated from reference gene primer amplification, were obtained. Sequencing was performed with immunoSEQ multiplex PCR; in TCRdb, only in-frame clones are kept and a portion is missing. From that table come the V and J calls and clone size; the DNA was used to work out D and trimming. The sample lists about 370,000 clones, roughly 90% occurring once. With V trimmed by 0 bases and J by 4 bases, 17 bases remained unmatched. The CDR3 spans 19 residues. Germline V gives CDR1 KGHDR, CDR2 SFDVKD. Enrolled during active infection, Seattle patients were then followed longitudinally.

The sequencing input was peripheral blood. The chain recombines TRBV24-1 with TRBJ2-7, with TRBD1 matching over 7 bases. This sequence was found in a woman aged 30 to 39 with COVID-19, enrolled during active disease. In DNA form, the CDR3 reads TGTGCCACCAGTGATTTGCATCTCCCGACAGGGTTGGACTCGTACGAGCAGTACGTC. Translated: CATSDLHLPTGLDSYEQYV.